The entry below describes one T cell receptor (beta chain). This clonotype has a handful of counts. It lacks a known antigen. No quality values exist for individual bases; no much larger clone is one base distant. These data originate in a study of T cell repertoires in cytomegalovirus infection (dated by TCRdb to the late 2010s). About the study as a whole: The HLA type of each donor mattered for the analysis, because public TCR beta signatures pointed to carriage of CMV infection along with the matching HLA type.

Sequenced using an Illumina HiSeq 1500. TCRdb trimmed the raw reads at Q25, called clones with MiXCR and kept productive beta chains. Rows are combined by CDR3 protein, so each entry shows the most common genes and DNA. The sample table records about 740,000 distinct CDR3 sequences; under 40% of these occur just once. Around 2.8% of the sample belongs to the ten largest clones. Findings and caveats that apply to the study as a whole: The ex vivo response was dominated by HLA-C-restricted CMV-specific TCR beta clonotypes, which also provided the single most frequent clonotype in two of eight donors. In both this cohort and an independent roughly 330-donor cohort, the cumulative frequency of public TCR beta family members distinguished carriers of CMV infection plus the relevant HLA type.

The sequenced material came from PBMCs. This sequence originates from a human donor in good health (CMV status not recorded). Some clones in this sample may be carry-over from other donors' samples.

The DNA sequence follows: TGTGCCAGCAGCTTATCGGGGGAGGGCAACTATGGCTACACCTTC. This translates into CASSLSGEGNYGYTF. The V gene is TRBV7-9 and the J gene is TRBJ1-2; the D segment could be TRBD1, given 5 matching bases. The CDR3 sequence holds 15 residues, the cysteine and phenylalanine included. The read is trimmed to its CDR3 DNA, 45 bases read in frame from base 1. V loses 2 bases, J loses 2 bases, and the germline ends lie 12 bases apart. The germline V gene (reference sequence) provides CDR1 SEHNR and CDR2 FQNEAQ.